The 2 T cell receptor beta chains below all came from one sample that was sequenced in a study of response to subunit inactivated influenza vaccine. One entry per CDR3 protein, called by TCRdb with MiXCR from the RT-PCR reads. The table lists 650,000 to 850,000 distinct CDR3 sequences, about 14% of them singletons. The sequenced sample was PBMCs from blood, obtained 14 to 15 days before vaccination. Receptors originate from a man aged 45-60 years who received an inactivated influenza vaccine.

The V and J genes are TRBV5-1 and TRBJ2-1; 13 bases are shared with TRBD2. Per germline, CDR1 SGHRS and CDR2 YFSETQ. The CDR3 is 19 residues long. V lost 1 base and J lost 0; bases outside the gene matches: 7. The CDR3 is CASSLRMGLAGSSYNEQFF. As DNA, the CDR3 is TGCGCCAGCAGCTTGAGGATGGGACTAGCGGGGAGCTCCTACAATGAGCAGTTCTTC.

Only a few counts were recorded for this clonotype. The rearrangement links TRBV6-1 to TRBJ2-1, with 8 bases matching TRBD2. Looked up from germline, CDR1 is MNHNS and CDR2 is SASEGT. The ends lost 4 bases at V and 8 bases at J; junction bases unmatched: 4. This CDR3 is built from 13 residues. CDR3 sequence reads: CASSVQTSDEQFF. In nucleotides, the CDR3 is TGTGCCAGCAGTGTCCAGACTAGCGATGAGCAGTTCTTC.